Below, 9 T cell receptor beta chains from the same sample are listed, as sequenced in a study of glioma-infiltrating T cells after dendritic cell vaccination. Time point described: after dendritic cell vaccination, including at tumor progression/relapse. The protocol was immunoSEQ multiplex PCR, while the TCRdb copy is restricted to in-frame clones and leaves out a portion. This sample has more than 45,000 clones, with around 83% found just once. Here the sequenced sample was blood, taken after dendritic cell vaccination. The receptors derive from a human donor with glioblastoma.

This clone was seen only once. As DNA, the CDR3 is TGTGCCAGCAGCGTAGTCGAGGATTTCGCTGAAGCTTTCTTT. It specifies CASSVVEDFAEAFF. The V gene is TRBV9, the J gene TRBJ1-1; no firm D call. The CDR3 is 14 amino acids. Germline assignment: CDR1 SGDLS and CDR2 YYNGEE. V dropped 0 bases and J dropped 6 bases, with 12 bases sitting between them.

The chain combines TRBV5-4 with TRBJ1-2; possibly TRBD1 for D (5 bases). This CDR3 is 15 amino acids long. Trimming removed 4 bases from V and 3 bases from J, with 16 bases in between. CDR1 SGHNT and CDR2 YYREEE come from the germline V gene (reference sequence). In DNA, the CDR3 is TGTGCCAGCAGCCTCAGGCGGGGGACGGACTATGGCTACACCTTC. Amino acids: CASSLRRGTDYGYTF.

The gene calls are TRBV19 and TRBJ1-1, with D unresolved. Germline CDR1 LNHDA, CDR2 SQIVND (reference sequence). There are 12 residues in the CDR3. The germline V and J ends were trimmed by 5 bases and 6 bases, with 10 bases remaining between them. The CDR3 DNA reads TGTGCCAGTAGTGTAACTATGGCTGAAGCTTTCTTT. This sequence encodes CASSVTMAEAFF. Based on the CDR3 plus reference TRBV19 and TRBJ1-1, the full variable domain is DGGITQSPKYLFRKEGQNVTLSCEQNLNHDAMYWYRQDPGQGLRLIYYSQIVNDFQKGDIAEGYSVSREKKESFPLTVTSAQKNPTAFYLCASSVTMAEAFFGQGTRLTVV.

The chain employs TRBV11-2 and TRBJ2-1; 10 nucleotides line up with TRBD2. The CDR3 consists of 14 residues. Germline trimming cut 7 bases from V and 10 bases from J; bases unmatched to any gene: 10. Germline CDR1 SGHAT, CDR2 FQNNGV. The CDR3 DNA sequence: TGTGCCAGCAACCCTAGCGGGGGTGGAGGGGAGCAGTTCTTC. Its protein is CASNPSGGGGEQFF.

The chain combines TRBV7-6 with TRBJ2-3, with D possibly TRBD2 on 5 matching bases. The germline V gene has CDR1 SGHVS and CDR2 FNYEAQ. The CDR3 has 16 amino acids. V shed 1 base and J shed 0 bases, with 11 bases lying between them. The CDR3 sequence: CASSLEGGQSTDTQYF. The DNA for the CDR3 is TGTGCCAGCAGCTTAGAGGGCGGGCAGAGCACAGATACGCAGTATTTT.

V usage is TRBV5-6 and J usage is TRBJ2-3, with 7 bases fitting TRBD2. Per germline, CDR1 SGHDT and CDR2 YYEEEE. CDR3 length: 16 amino acids. V was pared by 4 bases and J by 0 bases, with 8 bases of the junction left unmatched. CDR3 sequence: CASSTTRLASTDTQYF. Written as DNA, the CDR3 is TGTGCCAGCAGCACCACCCGACTAGCCAGCACAGATACGCAGTATTTT.

This clone was observed a few times. The chain joins TRBV27 to TRBJ1-3; no clear D gene. V was clipped by 3 bases and J by 3 bases, with 9 bases between them. The CDR3 totals 14 residues. In germline, CDR1 is MNHEY, CDR2 SMNVEV (reference sequence). CDR3 loop: CASSLAGGGNTIYF. Written as DNA, the CDR3 is TGTGCCAGCAGTTTGGCTGGAGGTGGAAACACCATATATTTT.

This chain uses TRBV6-1 with TRBJ1-2, with TRBD1 matching 7 bases. Germline values: CDR1 MNHNS, CDR2 SASEGT. The CDR3 spans 15 residues. Trimming at V came to 2 bases and at J to 4 bases, leaving 7 bases not matched to a gene. The CDR3 DNA sequence: TGTGCCAGCAGTGAACACAGGGGCGTCGGCTATGGCTACACCTTC. It translates to CASSEHRGVGYGYTF.

This chain joins TRBV10-2 and TRBJ2-1; D is ambiguous. The CDR3 has 13 amino acids. Germline V gene data show CDR1 as WSHSY and CDR2 as SAAADI. Trimming left V 2 bases short and J 6 bases short, with 8 bases between. CDR3: CASSETNSNEQFF. The CDR3 DNA is TGCGCCAGCAGTGAGACGAACAGCAATGAGCAGTTCTTC.